This T cell receptor beta chain was profiled in a study of T-cell reconstitution after alpha-beta-depleted transplantation in children. This clonotype was detected a few times. It was with unique molecular identifiers that the TCRbeta library was prepared. TCRdb re-derived calls from the PCR reads in MiXCR, one entry per CDR3 protein. The sample carries about 610,000 distinct CDR3 sequences, roughly a tenth recorded once. This CDR3 has 15 residues. Trimming pared 1 base from V and 3 bases from J, leaving 13 bases between. From germline, CDR1 is DFQATT and CDR2 SNEGSKA (reference sequence). V and J are TRBV20-1 and TRBJ2-1; TRBD2 is a possible D gene (5 bases). The receptor was isolated from a human donor who donated a stem cell graft to a child with acute myeloid leukemia. The input for sequencing was PBMCs from the stem cell graft donor, taken from the stem cell graft. CDR3 bases: TGCAGTGCTAGAGTCTCACTAGTTTACTACAATGAGCAGTTCTTC. Its translation: CSARVSLVYYNEQFF.